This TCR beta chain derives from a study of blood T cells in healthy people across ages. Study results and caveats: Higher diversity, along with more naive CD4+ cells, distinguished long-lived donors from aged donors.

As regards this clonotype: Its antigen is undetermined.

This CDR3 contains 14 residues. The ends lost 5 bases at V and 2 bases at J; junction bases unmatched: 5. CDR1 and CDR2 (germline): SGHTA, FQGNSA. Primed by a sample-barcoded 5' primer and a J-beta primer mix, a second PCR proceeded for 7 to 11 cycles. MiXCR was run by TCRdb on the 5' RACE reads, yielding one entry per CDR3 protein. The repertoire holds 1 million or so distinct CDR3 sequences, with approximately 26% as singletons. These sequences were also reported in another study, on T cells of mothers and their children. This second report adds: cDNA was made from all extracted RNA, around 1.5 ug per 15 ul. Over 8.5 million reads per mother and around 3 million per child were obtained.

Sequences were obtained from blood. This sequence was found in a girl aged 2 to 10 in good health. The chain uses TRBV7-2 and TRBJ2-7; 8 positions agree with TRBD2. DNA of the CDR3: TGTGCCAGCAGCAACGGACTAGCTCCCTACGAGCAGTACTTC. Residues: CASSNGLAPYEQYF.